This TCR beta chain emerged from a study of T cells in Graves' hyperthyroidism and ophthalmopathy. Study information: Peripheral blood samples were taken at initial diagnosis, prior to any treatment.

CDR3 length: 14 amino acids. Germline values: CDR1 SGHDN, CDR2 FVKESK. Trimming took off 5 bases at V and 10 bases at J, with 18 bases between the two ends. Using RNA transcripts as the source, TCR beta CDR3 regions were amplified. An initial round of RT-PCR targeting the TCR CDR3 relied on the HTBI primer set. TCRdb recomputed calls from the multiplex PCR reads with MiXCR, one row per CDR3 protein. The sample shows nearly 600,000 distinct CDR3 sequences, about 14% of them seen only once. This clonotype was counted between two and nine times. What it binds is not known. General observations from the study: Researchers report that a 13 V-J model separated ophthalmopathy from stable hyperthyroidism.

Orbital computed tomography and thyroid ultrasound, together with serum TRAb and thyroxine and clinical symptoms, were used for diagnoses. Sequences were obtained from blood. This rearrangement joins TRBV14 to TRBJ2-1, with D hard to call. The receptor was derived from a woman in her 30s with Graves' hyperthyroidism that later progressed to Graves' ophthalmopathy. The CDR3 nucleotides are TGTGCCAGCAGCTCCATCGGAGTATATGGCGAGCAGTTCTTC. Translation: CASSSIGVYGEQFF.